Shown below are 12 T cell receptor beta chains from a single sample sequenced in a study of beta chain features in type 1 diabetes. Study conclusions and caveats: Within each of all four CD4+ subsets, Type 1 diabetes patients had TCRB CDR3s that were moderately but significantly shorter.

Every isolated RNA sample was fully reverse transcribed, so sequencing captured expressed TCRB transcripts. Profiling relied on immunoSEQ multiplex PCR, and the TCRdb table lists in-frame clones only, not all of them. The table has about 52,000 clones, roughly 39% seen once. These receptors have no known antigen. The sample consisted of Tregs from blood. Receptors were obtained from a man younger than 45 with type 1 diabetes.

The J gene is TRBJ1-2, the V gene TRBV7-2; no clear D gene. V gave up 1 base and J gave up 8 bases, with 11 bases separating them. Germline CDR1 and CDR2: SGHTA and FQGNSA. The CDR3 has 13 residues. In DNA, the CDR3 is TGTGCCAGCAGCTTAGAGTCGAGAGGGGGCTACACCTTC. Translating gives CASSLESRGGYTF.

The chain is built from TRBV6-1 and TRBJ2-5, with unresolved D. Germline values: CDR1 MNHNS, CDR2 SASEGT. Trimming removed 5 bases from V and 3 bases from J, with 4 bases in between. CDR3 length: 11 amino acids. The CDR3 DNA follows: TGTGCCAGCAGTTTTAAAGAGACCCAGTACTTC. Residues: CASSFKETQYF.

This clone was seen a few times. The chain joins TRBV7-3 to TRBJ2-2, with a tentative D call TRBD2 (5 bases). In germline, CDR1 is SGHTA, CDR2 FQGTGA. Deletions cut 4 bases from V and 4 bases from J, with 13 bases between. The CDR3 is made up of 15 amino acids. The CDR3 here is CASSSKVRGTGELFF. CDR3 nucleotides: TGTGCCAGCAGCTCAAAAGTCCGGGGCACCGGGGAGCTGTTTTTT. The full variable domain, completed using reference TRBV7-3 and TRBJ2-2, is GAGVSQTPSNKVTEKGKYVELRCDPISGHTALYWYRQSLGQGPEFLIYFQGTGAADDSGLPNDRFFAVRPEGSVSTLKIQRTERGDSAVYLCASSSKVRGTGELFFGEGSRLTVL.

V is TRBV18 and J is TRBJ2-6; D might be TRBD1 (6 bases). V was pared by 3 bases and J by 0 bases, with 15 bases between. The CDR3 extends over 18 amino acids. The germline V gene encodes CDR1 KGHSH and CDR2 LQKENI. CDR3 sequence reads: CASSPNRVGDSGANVLTF. The CDR3 DNA is TGTGCCAGCTCACCTAACAGGGTTGGGGACTCTGGGGCCAACGTCCTGACTTTC.

The chain couples TRBV19 to TRBJ1-5; weak D call: TRBD1 (5 bases). This CDR3 spans 18 amino acids. V was trimmed by 6 bases and J by 4 bases, leaving 25 bases between them. CDR1 and CDR2 from the germline V gene are LNHDA and SQIVND (reference sequence). This CDR3 reads CASRSAGSQGGRNQPQHF. In nucleotides, the CDR3 is TGTGCCAGTAGGTCAGCCGGGTCTCAGGGTGGACGGAATCAGCCCCAGCATTTT.

This clone showed up just a few times. The chain employs TRBV10-3 and TRBJ2-1, with D possibly being TRBD1 (6 bases). The CDR3 extends over 14 amino acids. Germline loops: CDR1 ENHRY, CDR2 SYGVKD. Trimming removed 6 bases from V and 2 bases from J, with 11 bases in between. The CDR3 is CAISKGGAYNEQFF. The CDR3 bases are TGTGCCATCAGCAAAGGGGGTGCCTACAATGAGCAGTTCTTC.

This clone was counted once. The chain has TRBV11-2 and TRBJ1-5; D remains unclear. Germline CDR1 reads SGHAT; CDR2 reads FQNNGV. This CDR3 spans 14 amino acids. V lost 1 base and J lost 3, with 7 bases in between. The CDR3 DNA sequence: TGTGCCAGCAGCTTAGCGGGGTCCAATCAGCCCCAGCATTTT. The encoded protein is CASSLAGSNQPQHF.

The chain couples TRBV6-4 to TRBJ1-5; D might be TRBD1 (5 bases). CDR1 is MRHNA and CDR2 is SNTAGT in the germline V gene. Trimming took off 2 bases at V and 6 bases at J, with 11 bases between the two ends. The CDR3 totals 14 residues. In DNA form, the CDR3 reads TGTGCCAGCAGTGACGGGGGGATAGGTCAGCCCCAGCATTTT. This gives the protein CASSDGGIGQPQHF.

This clone was seen a handful of times. The chain links TRBV28 to TRBJ2-7, with TRBD1 identical over 8 bases. CDR3 length: 14 amino acids. After removal of 2 bases from V and 5 bases from J, the junction contained 5 bases not matched to a gene. Germline-derived CDR1 and CDR2 are MDHEN and SYDVKM. The CDR3 DNA reads as TGTGCCAGCAGTTTAATCCAGGGGGCTAACGAGCAGTACTTC. Its translation is CASSLIQGANEQYF.

This clone was counted a few times. The chain has TRBV7-6 and TRBJ2-3; 8 positions match TRBD2. V trimming: 0 bases; J trimming: 4 bases; junction bases outside the gene matches: 18. From germline, CDR1 is SGHVS and CDR2 FNYEAQ. The CDR3 runs to 20 residues. The chain's CDR3 is CASSLAIAPAGDGGADTQYF. DNA for the CDR3: TGTGCCAGCAGCTTAGCGATAGCCCCAGCGGGAGACGGCGGCGCAGATACGCAGTATTTT.

This clone is categorized as medium-sized. This chain connects TRBV7-2 to TRBJ1-5; D is possibly TRBD1 (5 bases). Between the trimmed V and J ends, which lost 2 bases and 6 bases, there was a span of 11 bases. The CDR3 contains 14 residues. Per the germline V gene, CDR1 is SGHTA and CDR2 is FQGNSA. CDR3 in amino acids: CASSLQGWGQPQHF. DNA for the CDR3: TGTGCCAGCAGCTTACAGGGTTGGGGTCAGCCCCAGCATTTT.

This sequence joins TRBV5-1 and TRBJ2-7; possibly TRBD2 for D (6 bases). Germline V CDR1 and CDR2: SGHRS, YFSETQ. This CDR3 has 14 amino acids. V was trimmed by 2 bases and J by 1 base, leaving 10 bases between them. This CDR3 is CASSFGTRSYEQYF. CDR3 DNA sequence: TGCGCCAGCAGCTTCGGGACTCGATCCTACGAGCAGTACTTC. Full variable domain (outside the CDR3, taken from reference TRBV5-1 and TRBJ2-7): KAGVTQTPRYLIKTRGQQVTLSCSPISGHRSVSWYQQTPGQGLQFLFEYFSETQRNKGNFPGRFSGRQFSNSRSEMNVSTLELGDSALYLCASSFGTRSYEQYFGPGTRLTVT.